Listed here is a single T cell receptor (beta chain). The data belong to a study of blood T cell repertoires in COVID-19. The repertoire was sequenced with immunoSEQ multiplex PCR; TCRdb's copy has only in-frame clones and lacks some. The table includes 350,000 to 400,000 clones, nearly 90% detected once. From germline, CDR1 is SGHTA and CDR2 FQGNSA. CDR3 size: 14 residues. With 3 bases removed from V and 3 bases from J, the gap between germline ends came to 9 bases. The age range of participants was about 18 to 95 years, with residence in about two dozen US areas. The TCR was taken from a woman in her 30s who had recovered from COVID-19. The sample consisted of PBMCs or T cells enriched from blood (not recorded which). The chain recombines TRBV7-2 with TRBJ1-5; the D gene is possibly TRBD1 (6 bases). In nucleotides, the CDR3 is TGTGCCAGCAGCTTGACAGGAAACAATCAGCCCCAGCATTTT. It specifies CASSLTGNNQPQHF.